This T cell receptor (beta chain) was captured by sequencing in a study of T cell responses to AZD1222 COVID-19 vaccine. A word on this clone: The antigen is not known.

Study-wide points: Among the donors, most were white British and more were female, and clonal diversity was possibly underestimated. Vaccine-associated CD4 TCRs ranged over spike, dominating at 160-218 and 743-854.

The repertoire was sequenced with immunoSEQ multiplex PCR; TCRdb's copy has only in-frame clones and lacks some. This sample has some 150,000 clones, with around nine tenths found just once. The CDR3 contains 17 residues. CDR1 and CDR2 from the germline V gene are DFQATT and SNEGSKA (reference sequence). V shed 3 bases and J 1 base; nucleotides not matched to a gene: 11. J is TRBJ2-3 and V is TRBV20-1; 9 nucleotides match TRBD2. The origin of this receptor is an adult in good health. The source was peripheral blood, collected on day 0 of AZD1222 vaccination. The CDR3 nucleotides are TGCAGTGCTAGTTCGGGATTTAGCGGGGGAGGCACAGATACGCAGTATTTT. This sequence encodes CSASSGFSGGGTDTQYF.